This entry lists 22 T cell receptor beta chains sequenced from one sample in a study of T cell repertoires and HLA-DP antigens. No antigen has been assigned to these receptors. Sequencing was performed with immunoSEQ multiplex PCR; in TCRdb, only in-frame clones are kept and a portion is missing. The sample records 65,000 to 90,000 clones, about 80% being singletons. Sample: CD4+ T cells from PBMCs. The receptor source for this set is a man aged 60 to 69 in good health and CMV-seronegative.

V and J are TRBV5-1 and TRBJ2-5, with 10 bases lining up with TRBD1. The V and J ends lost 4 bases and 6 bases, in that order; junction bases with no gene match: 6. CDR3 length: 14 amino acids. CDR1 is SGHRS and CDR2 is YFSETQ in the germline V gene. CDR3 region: CASSNRDRGQTQYF. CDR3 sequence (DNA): TGCGCCAGCAGCAACCGGGACAGGGGTCAGACCCAGTACTTC.

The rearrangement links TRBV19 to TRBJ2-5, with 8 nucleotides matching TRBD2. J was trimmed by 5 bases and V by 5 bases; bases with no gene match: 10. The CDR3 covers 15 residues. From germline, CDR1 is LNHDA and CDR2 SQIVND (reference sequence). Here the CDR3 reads CASSQQAGEGETQYF. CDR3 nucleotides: TGTGCCAGTAGTCAGCAAGCGGGAGAAGGGGAGACCCAGTACTTC.

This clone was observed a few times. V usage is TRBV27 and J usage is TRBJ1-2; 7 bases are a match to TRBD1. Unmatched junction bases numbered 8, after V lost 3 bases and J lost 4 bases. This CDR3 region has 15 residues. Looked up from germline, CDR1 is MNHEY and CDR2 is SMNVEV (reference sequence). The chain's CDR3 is CASSFRQGEIYGYTF. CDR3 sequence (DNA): TGTGCCAGCAGTTTCAGACAGGGAGAAATCTATGGCTACACCTTC.

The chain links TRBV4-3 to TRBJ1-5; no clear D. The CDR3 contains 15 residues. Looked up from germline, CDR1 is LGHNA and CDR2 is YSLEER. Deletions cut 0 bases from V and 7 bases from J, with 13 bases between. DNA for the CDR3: TGCGCCAGCAGCCAAGATCGGGCAGCATACCAGCCCCAGCATTTT. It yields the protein CASSQDRAAYQPQHF.

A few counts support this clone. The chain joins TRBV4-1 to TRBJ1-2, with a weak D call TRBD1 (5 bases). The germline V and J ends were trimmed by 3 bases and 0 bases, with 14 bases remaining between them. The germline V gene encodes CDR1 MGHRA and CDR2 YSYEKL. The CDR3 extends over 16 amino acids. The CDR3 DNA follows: TGCGCCAGCAGCCATAGATCCAGGGTTTCTAACTATGGCTACACCTTC. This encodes CASSHRSRVSNYGYTF.

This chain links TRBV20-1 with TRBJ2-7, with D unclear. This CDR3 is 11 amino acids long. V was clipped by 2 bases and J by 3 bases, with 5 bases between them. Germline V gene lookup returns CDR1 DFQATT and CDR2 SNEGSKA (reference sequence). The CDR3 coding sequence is TGCAGTGCTAGATGGGACTACGAGCAGTACTTC. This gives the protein CSARWDYEQYF.

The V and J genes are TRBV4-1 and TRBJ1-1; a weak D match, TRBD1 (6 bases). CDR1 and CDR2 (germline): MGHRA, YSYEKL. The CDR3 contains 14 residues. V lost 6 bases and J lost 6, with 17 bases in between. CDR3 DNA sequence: TGCGCCAGCAGGAGTTTAGGGGGGGCATCTGAAGCTTTCTTT. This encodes CASRSLGGASEAFF.

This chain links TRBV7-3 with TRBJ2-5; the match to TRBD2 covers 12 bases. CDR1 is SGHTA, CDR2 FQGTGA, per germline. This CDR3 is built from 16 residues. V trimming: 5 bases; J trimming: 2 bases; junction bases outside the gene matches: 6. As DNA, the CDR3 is TGTGCCAGCAGCCCGATAGGGACTAGCGGGCAAGAGACCCAGTACTTC. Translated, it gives CASSPIGTSGQETQYF.

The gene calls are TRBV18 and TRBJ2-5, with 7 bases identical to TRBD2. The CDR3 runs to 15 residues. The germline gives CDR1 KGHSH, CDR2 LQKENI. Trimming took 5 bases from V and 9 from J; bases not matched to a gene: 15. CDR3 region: CASSKAGRDRGAQYF. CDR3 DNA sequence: TGTGCCAGCTCAAAAGCGGGGCGCGATCGGGGCGCCCAGTACTTC. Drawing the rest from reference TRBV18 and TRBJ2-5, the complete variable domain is NAGVMQNPRHLVRRRGQEARLRCSPMKGHSHVYWYRQLPEEGLKFMVYLQKENIIDESGMPKERFSAEFPKEGPSILRIQQVVRGDSAAYFCASSKAGRDRGAQYFGPGTRLLVL.

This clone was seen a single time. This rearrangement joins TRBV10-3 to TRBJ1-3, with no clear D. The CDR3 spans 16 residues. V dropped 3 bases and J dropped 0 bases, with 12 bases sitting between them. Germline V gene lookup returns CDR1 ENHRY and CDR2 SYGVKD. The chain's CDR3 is CAISDGAHLSGNTIYF. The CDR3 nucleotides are TGTGCCATCAGTGACGGAGCCCATCTCTCTGGAAACACCATATATTTT.

Written as DNA, the CDR3 is TGTGCCAGCTCACAAGGACAGGGTGGCGGGGAGCTGTTTTTT. Protein: CASSQGQGGGELFF. V usage is TRBV18 and J usage is TRBJ2-2; 8 bases line up with TRBD1. Germline V CDR1 and CDR2: KGHSH, LQKENI. The CDR3 is 14 residues long. V lost 4 bases to trimming and J lost 7 bases; unmatched junction nucleotides: 5.

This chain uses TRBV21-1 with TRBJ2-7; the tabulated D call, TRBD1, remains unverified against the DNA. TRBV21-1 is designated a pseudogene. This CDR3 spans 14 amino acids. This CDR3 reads CASSKGQFCYEQYV. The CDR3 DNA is TGTGCCAGCAGCAAGGGACAGTTTTGCTACGAGCAGTACGTC.

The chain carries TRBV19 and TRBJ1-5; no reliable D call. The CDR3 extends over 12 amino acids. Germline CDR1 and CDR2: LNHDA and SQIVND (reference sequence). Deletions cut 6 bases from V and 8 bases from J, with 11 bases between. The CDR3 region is CASRTAAKPQHF. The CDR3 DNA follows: TGTGCCAGTAGGACTGCAGCGAAGCCCCAGCATTTT.

The CDR3 spells CARPGQGLIGTKNIQYF. The CDR3 nucleotides are TGTGCCAGGCCGGGACAGGGGTTGATCGGGACCAAAAACATTCAGTACTTC. The rearrangement uses TRBV27 and TRBJ2-4, with TRBD1 matching over 10 bases. The CDR3 totals 17 residues. CDR1 MNHEY and CDR2 SMNVEV come from the germline V gene (reference sequence). The V segment lost 9 bases and the J segment 2 bases; nucleotides outside the gene matches: 13.

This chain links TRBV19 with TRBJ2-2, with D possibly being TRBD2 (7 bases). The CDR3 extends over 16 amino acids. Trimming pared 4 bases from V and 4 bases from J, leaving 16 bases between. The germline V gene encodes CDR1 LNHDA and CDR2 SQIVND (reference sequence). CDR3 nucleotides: TGTGCCAGTAGTACCCAGGGGACTACCCTCACCGGGGAGCTGTTTTTT. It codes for CASSTQGTTLTGELFF.

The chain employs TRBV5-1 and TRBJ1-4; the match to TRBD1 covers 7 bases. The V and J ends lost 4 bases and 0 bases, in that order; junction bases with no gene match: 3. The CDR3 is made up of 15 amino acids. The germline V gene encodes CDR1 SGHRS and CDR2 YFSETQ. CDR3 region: CASSRDSATNEKLFF. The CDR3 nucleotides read TGCGCCAGCAGCCGGGACAGTGCAACTAATGAAAAACTGTTTTTT. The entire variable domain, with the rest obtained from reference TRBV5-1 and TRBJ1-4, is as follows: KAGVTQTPRYLIKTRGQQVTLSCSPISGHRSVSWYQQTPGQGLQFLFEYFSETQRNKGNFPGRFSGRQFSNSRSEMNVSTLELGDSALYLCASSRDSATNEKLFFGSGTQLSVL.

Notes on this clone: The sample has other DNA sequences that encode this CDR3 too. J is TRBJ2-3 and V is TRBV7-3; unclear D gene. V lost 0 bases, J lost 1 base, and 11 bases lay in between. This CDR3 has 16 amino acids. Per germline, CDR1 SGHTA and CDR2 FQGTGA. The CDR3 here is CASSLTGGVGTDTQYF. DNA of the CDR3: TGTGCCAGCAGCTTAACGGGTGGGGTGGGCACAGATACGCAGTATTTT.

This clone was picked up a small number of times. Here the CDR3 reads CASSLYRSSEKLFF. The CDR3 DNA is TGTGCCAGCAGCTTATACCGGAGTAGTGAAAAACTGTTTTTT. The chain has TRBV7-2 and TRBJ1-4; D is undetermined. The V and J ends lost 2 bases and 7 bases respectively, with 11 bases between them. CDR1 SGHTA and CDR2 FQGNSA come from the germline V gene. The CDR3 extends over 14 amino acids.

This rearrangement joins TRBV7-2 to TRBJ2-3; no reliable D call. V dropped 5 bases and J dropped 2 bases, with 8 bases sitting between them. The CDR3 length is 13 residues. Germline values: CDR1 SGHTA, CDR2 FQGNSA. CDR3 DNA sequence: TGTGCCAGCAGCACAGACCCCACAGATACGCAGTATTTT. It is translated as CASSTDPTDTQYF.

CDR3 nucleotides: TGTGCCAGCAGTTTGGGACAGGGCCAGAGCTCCTATAATTCACCCCTCCACTTT. It translates to CASSLGQGQSSYNSPLHF. The chain couples TRBV27 to TRBJ1-6; TRBD1 matches 9 bases. V shed 3 bases and J 0 bases; nucleotides not matched to a gene: 6. Germline CDR1 MNHEY, CDR2 SMNVEV (reference sequence). CDR3 length equals 18 residues.

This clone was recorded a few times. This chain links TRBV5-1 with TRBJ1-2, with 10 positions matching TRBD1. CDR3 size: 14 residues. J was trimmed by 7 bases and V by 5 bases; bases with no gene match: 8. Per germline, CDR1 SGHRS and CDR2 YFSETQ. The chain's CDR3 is CASRTDRGRSGYTF. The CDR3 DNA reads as TGCGCCAGCAGGACCGACAGGGGGCGAAGTGGCTACACCTTC.

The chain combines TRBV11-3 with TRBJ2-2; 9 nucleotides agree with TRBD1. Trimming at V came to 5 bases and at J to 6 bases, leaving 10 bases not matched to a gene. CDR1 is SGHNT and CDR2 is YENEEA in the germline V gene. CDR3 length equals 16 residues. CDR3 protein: CASSEGQGRLAGELFF. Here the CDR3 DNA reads TGTGCCAGCAGCGAGGGACAGGGTAGATTGGCCGGGGAGCTGTTTTTT.